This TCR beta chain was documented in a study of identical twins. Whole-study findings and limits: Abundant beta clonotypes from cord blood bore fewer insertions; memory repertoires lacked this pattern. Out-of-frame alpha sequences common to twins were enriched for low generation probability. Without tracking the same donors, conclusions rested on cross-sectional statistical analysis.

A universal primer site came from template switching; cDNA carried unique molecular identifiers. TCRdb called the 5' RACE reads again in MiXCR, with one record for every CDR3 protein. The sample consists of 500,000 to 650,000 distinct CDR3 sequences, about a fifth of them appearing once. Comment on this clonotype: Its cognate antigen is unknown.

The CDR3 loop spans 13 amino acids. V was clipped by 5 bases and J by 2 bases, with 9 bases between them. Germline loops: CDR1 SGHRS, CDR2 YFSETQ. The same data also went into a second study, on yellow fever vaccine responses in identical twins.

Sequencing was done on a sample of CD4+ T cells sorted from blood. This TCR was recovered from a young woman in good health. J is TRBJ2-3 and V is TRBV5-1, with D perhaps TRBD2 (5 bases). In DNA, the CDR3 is TGCGCCAGCAGGGGGAGAACCACAGATACGCAGTATTTT. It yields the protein CASRGRTTDTQYF. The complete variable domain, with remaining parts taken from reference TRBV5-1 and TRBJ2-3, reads KAGVTQTPRYLIKTRGQQVTLSCSPISGHRSVSWYQQTPGQGLQFLFEYFSETQRNKGNFPGRFSGRQFSNSRSEMNVSTLELGDSALYLCASRGRTTDTQYFGPGTRLTVL.